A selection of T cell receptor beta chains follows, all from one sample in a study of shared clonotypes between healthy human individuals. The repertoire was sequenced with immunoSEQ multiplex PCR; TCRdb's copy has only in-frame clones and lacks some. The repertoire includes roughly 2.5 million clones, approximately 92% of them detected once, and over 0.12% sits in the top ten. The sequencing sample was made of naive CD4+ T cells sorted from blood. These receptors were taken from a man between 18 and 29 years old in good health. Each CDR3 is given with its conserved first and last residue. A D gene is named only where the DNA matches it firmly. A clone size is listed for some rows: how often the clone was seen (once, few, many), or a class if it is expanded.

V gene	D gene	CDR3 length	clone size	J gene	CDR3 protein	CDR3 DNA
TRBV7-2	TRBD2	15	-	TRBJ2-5	CASSLGGRGSETQYF	TGTGCCAGCAGCTTAGGCGGGAGGGGGTCAGAGACCCAGTACTTC
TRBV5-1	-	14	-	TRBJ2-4	CASSLKGGGNIQYF	TGCGCCAGCAGCTTGAAAGGGGGTGGAAACATTCAGTACTTC
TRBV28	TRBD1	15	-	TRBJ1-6	CASRGQGDSNSPLHF	TGTGCCAGCCGCGGACAGGGGGATTCCAATTCACCCCTCCACTTT
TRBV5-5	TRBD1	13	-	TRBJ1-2	CASSLTGDYGYTF	TGTGCCAGCAGTTTAACAGGGGACTATGGCTACACCTTC
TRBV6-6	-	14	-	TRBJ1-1	CASSRDPVNTEAFF	TGTGCCAGCAGTCGCGACCCGGTGAACACTGAAGCTTTCTTT
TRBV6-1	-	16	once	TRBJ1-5	CASSEWASYSNQPQHF	TGTGCCAGCAGTGAATGGGCCAGCTATAGCAATCAGCCCCAGCATTTT
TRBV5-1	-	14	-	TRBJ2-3	CASNPWGSTDTQYF	TGCGCCAGCAACCCTTGGGGTAGCACAGATACGCAGTATTTT
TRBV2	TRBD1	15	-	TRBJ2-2	CASRPAGGWTGELFF	TGTGCCAGCAGACCCGCAGGGGGCTGGACCGGGGAGCTGTTTTTT
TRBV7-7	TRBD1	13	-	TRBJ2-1	CASSLDRGREQFF	TGTGCTAGCAGCTTGGACAGGGGTAGGGAGCAGTTCTTC
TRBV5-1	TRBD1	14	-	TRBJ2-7	CASSLFDRVYEQYF	TGCGCCAGCAGCTTGTTCGACAGGGTCTACGAGCAGTACTTC
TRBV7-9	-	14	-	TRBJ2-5	CASSLLAGEETQYF	TGTGCCAGCAGCTTACTCGCAGGGGAAGAGACCCAGTACTTC
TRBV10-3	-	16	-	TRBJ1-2	CAISEVPTGSNYGYTF	TGTGCCATCAGTGAAGTCCCCACAGGGAGTAACTATGGCTACACCTTC
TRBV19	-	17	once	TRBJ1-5	CASSTLGLGSSNQPQHF	TGTGCCAGTAGTACTTTGGGGCTGGGGAGTAGCAATCAGCCCCAGCATTTT
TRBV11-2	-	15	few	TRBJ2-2	CASSLRWDSTGELFF	TGTGCCAGCAGCCTTAGGTGGGACTCGACCGGGGAGCTGTTTTTT
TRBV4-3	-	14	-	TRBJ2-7	CASSPLRSSYEQYF	TGCGCCAGCAGCCCACTCAGATCCTCCTACGAGCAGTACTTC
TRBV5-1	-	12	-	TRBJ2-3	CASSSPADTQYF	TGCGCCAGCAGCTCTCCAGCGGATACGCAGTATTTT
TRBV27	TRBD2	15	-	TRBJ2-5	CASRPLAGGRETQYF	TGTGCCAGCAGGCCTTTAGCGGGGGGGAGGGAGACCCAGTACTTC
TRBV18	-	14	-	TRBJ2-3	CASSPGIATDTQYF	TGTGCCAGCTCACCCGGGATCGCCACAGATACGCAGTATTTT